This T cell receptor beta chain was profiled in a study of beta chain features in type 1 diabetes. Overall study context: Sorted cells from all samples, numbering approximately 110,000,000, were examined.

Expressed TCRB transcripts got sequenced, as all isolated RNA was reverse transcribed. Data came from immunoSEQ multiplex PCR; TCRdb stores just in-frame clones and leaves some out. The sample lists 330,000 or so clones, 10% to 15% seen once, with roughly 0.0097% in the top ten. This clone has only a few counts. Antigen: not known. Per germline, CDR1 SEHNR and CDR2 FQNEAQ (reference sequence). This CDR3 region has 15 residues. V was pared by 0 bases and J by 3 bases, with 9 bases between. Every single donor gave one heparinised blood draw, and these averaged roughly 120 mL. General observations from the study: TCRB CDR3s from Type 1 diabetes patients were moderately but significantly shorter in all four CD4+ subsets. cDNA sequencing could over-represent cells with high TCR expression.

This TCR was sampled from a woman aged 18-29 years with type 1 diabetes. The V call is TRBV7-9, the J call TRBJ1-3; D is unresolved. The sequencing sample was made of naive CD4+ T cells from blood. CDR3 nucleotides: TGTGCCAGCAGCTTAGCCTTGGCAGATGGAAACACCATATATTTT. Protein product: CASSLALADGNTIYF.